This T cell receptor beta chain was retrieved from a study of CD8+CD57+ T cells in acquired aplastic anemia. As for the study in general: When averaged, DNA from sorted CD4+ and CD8+ cells came to around 3.4 ug.

The study, taken as a whole, reports: Any difference that existed in CD8+ Simpson's diversity between patients and controls was not significant. About 29 sequences, all CD8+ CDR3, were shared between patients and controls.

Genomic DNA acted as the template from which TCR beta VDJ combination and CDR3 sequence profiling were carried out. TCRdb redid the calling of the reads with MiXCR, one entry per CDR3 protein. This table has around 400,000 distinct CDR3 sequences, 55% to 75% appearing once. For this clonotype: Its target is not known.

V dropped 2 bases and J dropped 7 bases, with 14 bases sitting between them. This CDR3 is 14 amino acids long. Looked up from germline, CDR1 is SGHAT and CDR2 is FQNNGV. The V gene is TRBV11-2, the J gene TRBJ1-2; D gene ambiguous. The sequenced material came from sorted CD4+, CD8+, or CD8+CD57+ T cells (not recorded which) from PBMCs. This TCR was sampled from a human donor in good health, serving as a control. CDR3 DNA sequence: TGTGCCAGCAGCTTACATGGGCCCTCGAGTGGCTACACCTTC. This gives the protein CASSLHGPSSGYTF.